A selection of T cell receptor beta chains follows, all from one sample in a study of cytomegalovirus exposure and HLA in healthy donors. Sequenced by immunoSEQ multiplex PCR; TCRdb stores in-frame clones only, minus some. Among approximately 170,000 clones listed, 85% were seen once. The source material was PBMCs. These receptors came from a man aged 18 to 30 in good health and CMV-seropositive. CDR3s include the opening cysteine and the closing phenylalanine or tryptophan. A D gene is named only where the DNA matches it firmly. Not all rows give a size; the values are once, few, many and, for expanded clones, a class.

abundance,j_gene,v_gene,d_gene,CDR3aa,CDR3nt
-,TRBJ2-1,TRBV28,-,CASSFETHTRDEQFF,TGTGCCAGCAGTTTCGAAACCCATACCCGGGATGAGCAGTTCTTC
-,TRBJ2-3,TRBV6-6,TRBD2,CASTGTSRDTQYF,TGTGCCAGCACCGGGACTAGTCGAGATACGCAGTATTTT
-,TRBJ2-3,TRBV9,-,CASSPGGLDTQYF,TGTGCCAGCAGCCCCGGAGGTCTCGATACGCAGTATTTT
-,TRBJ2-7,TRBV7-8,TRBD2,CASSITSGSYEQYF,TGTGCCAGCAGCATCACTAGCGGGAGCTACGAGCAGTACTTC
-,TRBJ1-1,TRBV6-6,-,CASSTLPGGAEAFF,TGTGCCAGCAGTACTCTCCCCGGGGGAGCTGAAGCTTTCTTT
-,TRBJ1-1,TRBV5-1,-,CASSSQGNTEAFF,TGCGCCAGCAGCTCACAGGGGAACACTGAAGCTTTCTTT
-,TRBJ2-1,TRBV5-6,-,CASSLAGLVSYNEQFF,TGTGCCAGCAGCTTGGCGGGACTTGTCTCCTACAATGAGCAGTTCTTC
-,TRBJ1-1,TRBV19,-,CASSRRGHGVLTEAFF,TGTGCCAGTAGTAGGAGGGGCCACGGGGTACTCACTGAAGCTTTCTTT
once,TRBJ2-7,TRBV7-9,TRBD1,CASISQDRGHLSLYEQYF,TGTGCCAGCATCAGCCAGGACAGGGGGCATCTTAGCCTCTACGAGCAGTACTTC
-,TRBJ2-7,TRBV5-8,-,CASRTATYEQYF,TGTGCCAGCCGGACAGCGACCTACGAGCAGTACTTC
-,TRBJ1-5,TRBV28,TRBD1,CASSLEQGVQPQHF,TGTGCCAGCAGTTTAGAACAGGGGGTTCAGCCCCAGCATTTT
-,TRBJ1-1,TRBV19,-,CASSRLDSMNTEAFF,TGTGCCAGTAGTAGGCTGGACAGTATGAACACTGAAGCTTTCTTT
-,TRBJ2-7,TRBV7-9,TRBD1,CASSSAGTGTYEQYF,TGTGCCAGCAGCTCAGCCGGGACAGGGACCTACGAGCAGTACTTC
-,TRBJ2-3,TRBV10-1,-,CASSWASDGDTQYF,TGCGCCAGCAGTTGGGCTAGCGACGGAGATACGCAGTATTTT
-,TRBJ2-3,TRBV28,TRBD2,CASVQGLAGGKGTDTQYF,TGTGCCAGCGTTCAGGGACTAGCGGGGGGGAAGGGCACAGATACGCAGTATTTT
-,TRBJ2-2,TRBV27,-,CASSPPGGSNTGELFF,TGTGCCAGCAGCCCCCCAGGCGGGTCGAACACCGGGGAGCTGTTTTTT
-,TRBJ1-5,TRBV27,-,CASSLWGVQPQHF,TGTGCCAGCAGTTTGTGGGGGGTCCAGCCCCAGCATTTT
-,TRBJ2-1,TRBV27,-,CASSLAYSSSYNEQFF,TGTGCCAGCAGTTTAGCCTACTCGAGCTCCTACAATGAGCAGTTCTTC
-,TRBJ2-6,TRBV30,TRBD1,CACQGATGANVLTF,TGTGCCTGTCAGGGGGCTACTGGGGCCAACGTCCTGACTTTC
-,TRBJ2-1,TRBV11-2,TRBD1,CASSLDLVGTGRFF,TGTGCCAGCAGCTTAGATTTAGTAGGGACAGGGAGGTTCTTC
-,TRBJ1-2,TRBV7-9,-,CASAGDGYTF,TGTGCCAGCGCCGGGGATGGCTACACCTTC
-,TRBJ2-1,TRBV6-1,-,CASSELSWEEQFF,TGTGCCAGCAGTGAACTTAGTTGGGAGGAGCAGTTCTTC
-,TRBJ1-3,TRBV6-1,TRBD1,CASTNRGPGNTIYF,TGTGCCAGCACCAACAGGGGCCCTGGAAACACCATATATTTT
-,TRBJ2-1,TRBV10-3,-,CAISYSGEYNEQFF,TGTGCCATCAGTTATAGCGGTGAATACAATGAGCAGTTCTTC
-,TRBJ2-1,TRBV6-5,-,CASSYQRGLINEQFF,TGTGCCAGCAGTTACCAAAGGGGACTGATCAATGAGCAGTTCTTC
-,TRBJ2-5,TRBV5-6,TRBD1,CASSSGQGRGTQYF,TGTGCCAGCAGCTCGGGACAGGGACGGGGGACCCAGTACTTC
-,TRBJ2-5,TRBV7-9,-,CASSLSNREETQYF,TGTGCCAGCAGCTTAAGTAACAGGGAAGAGACCCAGTACTTC
once,TRBJ1-2,TRBV9,TRBD1,CASSVDGTGGDEVYGYTF,TGTGCCAGCAGCGTAGATGGGACAGGGGGAGATGAGGTCTATGGCTACACCTTC
-,TRBJ1-5,TRBV6-6,-,CASRGRGLEQPQHF,TGTGCCAGCAGGGGACGGGGACTAGAGCAGCCCCAGCATTTT
-,TRBJ2-1,TRBV27,TRBD2,CASSFTSGSLYEQFF,TGTGCCAGCAGTTTCACTAGCGGGAGTCTCTATGAGCAGTTCTTC
-,TRBJ2-1,TRBV5-4,-,CASSLRGYNEQFF,TGTGCCAGCAGCTTGAGAGGCTACAATGAGCAGTTCTTC
few,TRBJ1-3,TRBV5-4,-,CASSPPEVNTIYF,TGTGCCAGCAGCCCCCCGGAGGTGAACACCATATATTTT
-,TRBJ2-5,TRBV15,TRBD1,CATSRSDRGQETQYF,TGTGCCACCAGCAGATCAGACAGGGGGCAAGAGACCCAGTACTTC
-,TRBJ2-6,TRBV5-1,-,CASETGNSGANVLTF,TGCGCCAGTGAGACAGGCAACTCTGGGGCCAACGTCCTGACTTTC
-,TRBJ1-5,TRBV6-1,TRBD1,CASSEAGQINQPQHF,TGTGCCAGCAGTGAAGCGGGACAGATTAATCAGCCCCAGCATTTT
-,TRBJ1-1,TRBV10-3,-,CAISGYRAGTEAFF,TGTGCCATCAGTGGATACAGGGCCGGGACTGAAGCTTTCTTT
-,TRBJ2-7,TRBV11-2,-,CASASTSYEQYF,TGTGCCAGCGCTTCGACTAGCTACGAGCAGTACTTC
once,TRBJ2-1,TRBV4-2,TRBD2,CASSQEFGTSYNEQFF,TGTGCCAGCAGCCAAGAATTTGGGACTAGCTACAATGAGCAGTTCTTC
-,TRBJ1-2,TRBV9,-,CASSVAGSLYGYTF,TGTGCCAGCAGCGTAGCGGGGTCTCTATATGGCTACACCTTC
-,TRBJ2-3,TRBV2,-,CASSDSRGSTDTQYF,TGTGCCAGCAGTGATTCGCGGGGCAGCACAGATACGCAGTATTTT
-,TRBJ1-5,TRBV7-2,TRBD1,CASSLDRSNQPQHF,TGTGCCAGCAGCCTGGACAGGTCCAATCAGCCCCAGCATTTT
-,TRBJ1-2,TRBV10-3,-,CAISELADLYGYTF,TGTGCCATCAGTGAGTTAGCAGACCTCTATGGCTACACCTTC